The subject of this entry is one T cell receptor beta chain. The antigen remains unidentified. While the first cohort had 700 or so subjects, the donors belonged to the separate validation cohort of over a hundred subjects. The data were taken from a study of cytomegalovirus exposure and HLA in healthy donors. General observations from the study: A few chains linked to CMV were shown in vitro to be specific for CMV antigens. Most TCR sequences proved rare, with some public TCRs found in many donors.

TCRdb keeps only in-frame clones here, not all; method: immunoSEQ multiplex PCR. The sample has 65,000 to 70,000 clones; about 90% are singletons. The source is a man aged 18 to 35 in good health and CMV-seronegative. Sequencing input: PBMCs.

In nucleotides, the CDR3 is TGTGCCAGTAGTGTTAGCGGAGAGCAGTTCTTC. This translates into CASSVSGEQFF. The chain links TRBV19 to TRBJ2-1; a weak D match, TRBD2 (6 bases). Trimming stripped 5 bases from V and 10 bases from J, with 9 bases between. The CDR3 spans 11 residues. CDR1 is LNHDA and CDR2 is SQIVND in the germline V gene (reference sequence).